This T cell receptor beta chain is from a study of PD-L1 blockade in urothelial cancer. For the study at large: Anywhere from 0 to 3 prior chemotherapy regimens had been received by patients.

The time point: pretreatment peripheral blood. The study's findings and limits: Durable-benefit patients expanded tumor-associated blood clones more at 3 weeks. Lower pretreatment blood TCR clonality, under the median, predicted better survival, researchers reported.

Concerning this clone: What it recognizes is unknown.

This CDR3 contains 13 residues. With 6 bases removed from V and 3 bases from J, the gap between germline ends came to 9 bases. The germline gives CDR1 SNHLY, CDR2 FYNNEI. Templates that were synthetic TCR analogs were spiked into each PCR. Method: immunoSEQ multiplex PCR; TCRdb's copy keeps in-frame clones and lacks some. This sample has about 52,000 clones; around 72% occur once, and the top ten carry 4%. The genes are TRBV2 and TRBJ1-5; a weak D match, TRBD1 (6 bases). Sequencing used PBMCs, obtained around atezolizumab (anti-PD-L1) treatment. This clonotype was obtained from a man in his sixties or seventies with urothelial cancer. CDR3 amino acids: CASRRDNNQPQHF. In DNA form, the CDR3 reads TGTGCCAGCAGGAGGGACAACAATCAGCCCCAGCATTTT.